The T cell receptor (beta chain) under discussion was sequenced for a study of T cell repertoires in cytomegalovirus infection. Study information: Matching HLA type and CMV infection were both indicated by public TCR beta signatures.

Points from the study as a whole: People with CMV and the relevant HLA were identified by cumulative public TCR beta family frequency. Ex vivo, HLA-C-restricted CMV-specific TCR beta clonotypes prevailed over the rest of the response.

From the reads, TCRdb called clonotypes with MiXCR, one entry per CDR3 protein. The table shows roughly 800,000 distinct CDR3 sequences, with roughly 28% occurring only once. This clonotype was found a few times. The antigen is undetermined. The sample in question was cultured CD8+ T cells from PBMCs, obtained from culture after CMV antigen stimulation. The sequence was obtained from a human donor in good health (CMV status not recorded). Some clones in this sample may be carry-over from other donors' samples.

In nucleotides, the CDR3 is TGTGCCAGCAGCTTAGGCCCAGGGTTCACTGAAGCTTTCTTT. It is translated as CASSLGPGFTEAFF. The chain uses TRBV13 and TRBJ1-1, with a tentative D call TRBD1 (5 bases). The CDR3 totals 14 residues. V gave up 0 bases and J gave up 4 bases, with 9 bases separating them. The germline V gene has CDR1 PRHDT and CDR2 FYEKMQ (reference sequence).